One sample yielded the 30 T cell receptor beta chains listed below, sequenced in a study of blood T cell repertoires in COVID-19. The table came from immunoSEQ multiplex PCR; TCRdb's copy has only in-frame clones and leaves some out. The sample has a few hundred thousand clones, roughly 89% seen once; the top ten hold roughly 10%. Specimen: peripheral blood. The receptors stem from a woman aged 30 to 39 with COVID-19, enrolled during active disease.

The CDR3 sequence: CASSKAEQVSNEQYF. For the CDR3, the DNA is TGTGCCAGTAGTAAGGCCGAACAGGTGTCGAACGAGCAGTACTTC. The rearrangement uses TRBV19 and TRBJ2-7; D is perhaps TRBD1 (5 bases). Trimming pared 4 bases from V and 5 bases from J, leaving 18 bases between. The CDR3 totals 15 residues. The germline gives CDR1 LNHDA, CDR2 SQIVND (reference sequence).

The V call is TRBV18, the J call TRBJ1-1; 8 bases are a match to TRBD1. V was pared by 0 bases and J by 4 bases, with 10 bases of the junction left unmatched. The CDR3 totals 17 residues. Per the germline V gene, CDR1 is KGHSH and CDR2 is LQKENI. The CDR3 DNA follows: TGTGCCAGCTCACCACCCCTTAAGGGACAGGTTGCCACTGAAGCTTTCTTT. Protein product: CASSPPLKGQVATEAFF.

This sequence joins TRBV5-1 and TRBJ1-1; 10 bases map to TRBD1. CDR1 and CDR2 from the germline V gene are SGHRS and YFSETQ. V was clipped by 4 bases and J by 6 bases; unmatched bases: 9. The CDR3 has 15 amino acids. The CDR3: CASSLGQGLYPEAFF. The CDR3 region has the DNA TGCGCCAGCAGCCTGGGACAGGGGTTGTACCCTGAAGCTTTCTTT.

The chain employs TRBV19 and TRBJ2-3; TRBD2 might be the D (5 bases). Germline values: CDR1 LNHDA, CDR2 SQIVND (reference sequence). With 4 bases removed from V and 4 bases from J, the gap between germline ends came to 18 bases. This CDR3 comprises 16 residues. CDR3 loop: CASSRGDWTSADTQYF. CDR3 bases: TGTGCCAGTAGTAGGGGAGACTGGACCTCTGCAGATACGCAGTATTTT.

V and J are TRBV9 and TRBJ1-6, with 8 bases aligning to TRBD1. The CDR3 length is 14 residues. Germline-derived CDR1 and CDR2 are SGDLS and YYNGEE. V lost 2 bases to trimming and J lost 8 bases; unmatched junction nucleotides: 3. The CDR3 here is CASSVTGADSPLHF. CDR3 coding DNA: TGTGCCAGCAGCGTGACAGGGGCTGATTCACCCCTCCACTTT.

This chain links TRBV6-8 with TRBJ2-7; D might be TRBD2 (6 bases). Germline-derived CDR1 and CDR2 are MNHGY and SAAAGT. V gave up 2 bases and J gave up 3 bases, with 20 bases separating them. The CDR3 is 17 residues long. The CDR3 nucleotides read TGTGCCAGCAGTTACCTTGTCCGGAGGGACCGCCACTACGAGCAGTACTTC. Its protein product is CASSYLVRRDRHYEQYF.

The CDR3 bases are TGTGCCAGTAGTCTAAACAGGGGGCAAGGTCAGCCCCAGCATTTT. It yields the protein CASSLNRGQGQPQHF. This chain joins TRBV19 and TRBJ1-5; 9 bases are shared with TRBD1. Trimming at V came to 5 bases and at J to 6 bases, leaving 8 bases not matched to a gene. From germline, CDR1 is LNHDA and CDR2 SQIVND (reference sequence). This CDR3 is built from 15 residues.

The chain links TRBV5-6 to TRBJ2-7; D is possibly TRBD2 (5 bases). The CDR3 contains 15 residues. CDR1 and CDR2 from the germline V gene are SGHDT and YYEEEE. V lost 2 bases and J 0 bases, leaving 12 bases between the germline ends. This chain's CDR3 is CASSFRATSSYEQYF. The CDR3 bases are TGTGCCAGCAGCTTCCGGGCTACTAGCTCCTACGAGCAGTACTTC.

This clone has a single count. This chain links TRBV28 with TRBJ1-2, with TRBD1 matching 7 bases. Germline V gene lookup returns CDR1 MDHEN and CDR2 SYDVKM. With 5 bases clipped from V and 5 bases from J, the junction kept 11 bases outside the gene matches. This CDR3 comprises 15 residues. CDR3 residues: CASSPSDRLTYGYTF. The CDR3 coding sequence is TGTGCCAGCAGTCCTTCGGACAGGTTAACATATGGCTACACCTTC.

V usage is TRBV3-1 (or the pseudogene TRBV3-2) and J usage is TRBJ2-1; TRBD2 agrees at 8 bases. J lost 0 bases, V lost 3 bases, and 7 bases had no gene match. The germline V gene encodes CDR1 LGHDT and CDR2 YNNKEL (reference sequence). CDR3 length equals 17 residues. CDR3 region: CASSHGGGSSSYNEQFF. DNA for the CDR3: TGTGCCAGCAGCCACGGCGGGGGGTCGAGCTCCTACAATGAGCAGTTCTTC.

A single count supports this clone. The chain combines TRBV7-9 with TRBJ1-6, with D unresolved. The germline V gene encodes CDR1 SEHNR and CDR2 FQNEAQ (reference sequence). There are 14 residues in the CDR3. V was clipped by 1 base and J by 5 bases, with 6 bases between them. For the CDR3, the DNA is TGTGCCAGCAGCTTAGGAACAGATAATTCACCCCTCCACTTT. It translates to CASSLGTDNSPLHF.

The chain is built from TRBV11-2 and TRBJ1-1; tentative D call: TRBD1 (5 bases). The CDR3 has 15 amino acids. V lost 5 bases and J lost 0, with 13 bases in between. Per germline, CDR1 SGHAT and CDR2 FQNNGV. In DNA form, the CDR3 reads TGTGCCAGCAGCCAAGGGGTACCGATGAACACTGAAGCTTTCTTT. It specifies CASSQGVPMNTEAFF.

The chain joins TRBV9 to TRBJ1-4, with unresolved D. Germline loops: CDR1 SGDLS, CDR2 YYNGEE. V was cut by 3 bases and J by 3 bases, with 3 bases left in between. The CDR3 runs 12 residues. The CDR3 nucleotides read TGTGCCAGCAGCGCTGCTAATGAAAAACTGTTTTTT. It encodes CASSAANEKLFF. Full variable domain (remainder filled in from reference TRBV9 and TRBJ1-4): DSGVTQTPKHLITATGQRVTLRCSPRSGDLSVYWYQQSLDQGLQFLIQYYNGEERAKGNILERFSAQQFPDLHSELNLSSLELGDSALYFCASSAANEKLFFGSGTQLSVL.

CDR3 in DNA: TGCAGTGCCCCCCTCACTGAAGCTTTCTTT. This gives the protein CSAPLTEAFF. The rearrangement joins TRBV20-1 to TRBJ1-1; the D is unclear. The CDR3 covers 10 residues. Germline lookup yields CDR1 DFQATT and CDR2 SNEGSKA (reference sequence). V lost 6 bases and J lost 4, with 6 bases in between.

The rearrangement uses TRBV5-1 and TRBJ2-3, with D perhaps matching TRBD2 (6 bases). CDR3 length: 14 residues. V was shortened by 0 bases and J by 2 bases, with 7 bases between the two germline ends. CDR1 SGHRS and CDR2 YFSETQ come from the germline V gene. The chain's CDR3 is CASSLGDFTDTQYF. In DNA form, the CDR3 reads TGCGCCAGCAGCTTGGGGGACTTCACAGATACGCAGTATTTT.

This CDR3 reads CASSPTAVNTEAFF. CDR3 nucleotides: TGTGCCAGCAGCCCCACAGCTGTGAACACTGAAGCTTTCTTT. The V gene is TRBV7-9, the J gene TRBJ1-1; no reliable D call. The germline V and J ends were trimmed by 5 bases and 0 bases, with 10 bases remaining between them. This CDR3 is 14 amino acids long. Per germline, CDR1 SEHNR and CDR2 FQNEAQ (reference sequence).

V gene TRBV5-1 combines with J gene TRBJ2-5, with TRBD1 matching over 8 bases. The V segment lost 4 bases and the J segment 2 bases; nucleotides outside the gene matches: 10. The CDR3 is made up of 16 amino acids. Germline values: CDR1 SGHRS, CDR2 YFSETQ. The CDR3 DNA reads TGCGCCAGCAGCCTACCGGGACAGGAGGATCAAGAGACCCAGTACTTC. Translated, it gives CASSLPGQEDQETQYF.

The chain links TRBV7-9 to TRBJ2-3; D gene ambiguous. The germline V and J ends were trimmed by 10 bases and 4 bases, with 12 bases remaining between them. From germline, CDR1 is SEHNR and CDR2 FQNEAQ (reference sequence). CDR3 length: 12 amino acids. The CDR3 sequence: CAIWALSDTQYF. The DNA for the CDR3 is TGTGCCATCTGGGCCTTGTCAGATACGCAGTATTTT.

The chain links TRBV5-1 to TRBJ2-7, with TRBD1 as a possible D gene (5 bases). The CDR3 extends over 14 amino acids. Germline values: CDR1 SGHRS, CDR2 YFSETQ. V lost 2 bases to trimming and J lost 4 bases, with 13 bases between them. Here the CDR3 reads CASSLGALGYEQYF. CDR3 bases: TGCGCCAGCAGCTTAGGGGCTTTAGGGTACGAGCAGTACTTC. Combining the CDR3 with reference TRBV5-1 and TRBJ2-7 gives the whole variable domain KAGVTQTPRYLIKTRGQQVTLSCSPISGHRSVSWYQQTPGQGLQFLFEYFSETQRNKGNFPGRFSGRQFSNSRSEMNVSTLELGDSALYLCASSLGALGYEQYFGPGTRLTVT.

The chain employs TRBV3-1 (or the pseudogene TRBV3-2) and TRBJ1-5, with 7 bases identical to TRBD1. J lost 5 bases, V lost 6 bases, and 10 bases had no gene match. Germline loops: CDR1 LGHDT, CDR2 YNNKEL (reference sequence). CDR3 length: 15 residues. The CDR3 protein is CASSPAGGGDQPQHF. CDR3 nucleotide sequence: TGTGCCAGCAGTCCTGCAGGGGGAGGAGATCAGCCCCAGCATTTT.

The chain employs TRBV7-9 and TRBJ2-7; D perhaps matches TRBD2 (5 bases). CDR3 length: 12 amino acids. CDR1 and CDR2 from the germline V gene are SEHNR and FQNEAQ (reference sequence). The germline V and J ends were trimmed by 2 bases and 7 bases, with 9 bases remaining between them. This CDR3 is CASSLSTGEQYF. The CDR3 DNA follows: TGTGCCAGCAGCTTATCTACGGGGGAGCAGTACTTC.

V gene TRBV7-6 combines with J gene TRBJ2-5; a possible D gene is TRBD1 (7 bases). Germline V gene data show CDR1 as SGHVS and CDR2 as FNYEAQ. V shed 2 bases and J shed 2 bases, with 15 bases lying between them. CDR3 length: 16 amino acids. CDR3 sequence (DNA): TGTGCCAGCAGCTTATCGGCAGGGGGGCCGCAAGAGACCCAGTACTTC. Protein: CASSLSAGGPQETQYF.

This clone was counted between two and nine times. V usage is TRBV6-4 and J usage is TRBJ1-3, with TRBD1 matching 7 bases. The CDR3 contains 15 residues. The V gene's germline CDR1 is MRHNA and CDR2 SNTAGT. Losses at the gene ends were 2 bases for V and 8 bases for J; bases not matched to a gene: 9. The CDR3 nucleotides read TGTGCCAGCAGTGACGATATGGAGGGGGCGGACACCATATATTTT. It yields the protein CASSDDMEGADTIYF.

The chain carries TRBV10-1 and TRBJ1-5; no definite D call. Trimming pared 6 bases from V and 5 bases from J, leaving 29 bases between. Germline lookup yields CDR1 WNHNN and CDR2 SYGVQD (reference sequence). CDR3 length: 19 residues. DNA of the CDR3: TGCGCCAGCAGCCACCAACAGAGACCGATGAATCCCCTTTATCAGCCCCAGCATTTT. It translates to CASSHQQRPMNPLYQPQHF.

The chain combines TRBV24-1 with TRBJ2-7; the D gene is possibly TRBD2 (5 bases). This CDR3 contains 18 residues. Trimming took 0 bases from V and 4 from J, leaving 21 bases between them. CDR1 and CDR2 from the germline V gene are KGHDR and SFDVKD. The DNA for the CDR3 is TGTGCCACCAGTGATTTGCACGCGGACGGAGGAGAGGCATACGAGCAGTACTTC. Protein: CATSDLHADGGEAYEQYF.

J is TRBJ1-3 and V is TRBV15; no reliable D call. This CDR3 is built from 14 residues. Germline lookup yields CDR1 LNHNV and CDR2 YYDKDF (reference sequence). V was clipped by 5 bases and J by 3 bases, with 11 bases between them. The DNA for the CDR3 is TGTGCCACCAGCCCCGAGAGGATTGGAAACACCATATATTTT. Protein product: CATSPERIGNTIYF.

This chain connects TRBV23-1 to TRBJ1-5; D is undetermined. TRBV23-1 is flagged as an ORF with uncertain function. V was clipped by 7 bases and J by 1 base, with 17 bases between them. The CDR3 covers 16 residues. The DNA of the CDR3 is TGCGCCAGCAACGCCCTTTCGAGCCTCAGCAATCAGCCCCAGCATTTT. It codes for CASNALSSLSNQPQHF.

This chain links TRBV5-1 with TRBJ1-1, with a tentative D call TRBD1 (5 bases). Per the germline V gene, CDR1 is SGHRS and CDR2 is YFSETQ. CDR3 length equals 14 residues. Trimming removed 4 bases at V and 1 base at J, with 11 bases between. As DNA, the CDR3 is TGCGCCAGCAGCCCCCAAGGACAGAACACTGAAGCTTTCTTT. This translates into CASSPQGQNTEAFF.

V usage is TRBV5-4 and J usage is TRBJ1-2; D gene ambiguous. Trimming left V 4 bases short and J 6 bases short, with 13 bases between. CDR1 is SGHNT, CDR2 YYREEE, per germline (reference sequence). There are 13 residues in the CDR3. The DNA for the CDR3 is TGTGCCAGCAGCATTTGGACTGGCGATGGCTACACCTTC. Its translation is CASSIWTGDGYTF.

This chain connects TRBV24-1 to TRBJ2-1, with a tentative D call TRBD2 (6 bases). V was cut by 5 bases and J by 1 base, with 8 bases left in between. The CDR3 contains 14 residues. Germline V CDR1 and CDR2: KGHDR, SFDVKD. The CDR3 DNA follows: TGTGCCACCAGTGGGCGGGGTTCCTACAATGAGCAGTTCTTC. Translating gives CATSGRGSYNEQFF.